The 26 T cell receptor beta chains below all came from one sample that was sequenced in a study of CD8 T cells in Susac syndrome. It was with random hexamers that roughly 0.5 to 1 ug RNA was reverse transcribed. TCRdb reanalysed the immunoSEQ multiplex PCR reads using MiXCR and keeps one entry per CDR3 protein. The table records some 170,000 distinct CDR3 sequences, about 93% of them present only once. Sequencing was carried out using CD4+ T cells from PBMCs. These TCRs come from a human donor with Susac syndrome.

Here the CDR3 DNA reads TGTGCCAGCAGCCAAGTTGGAAGCGGAGGGAGCTCCTACAATGAGCAGTTCTTC. This translates into CASSQVGSGGSSYNEQFF. The rearrangement joins TRBV14 to TRBJ2-1, with D possibly being TRBD2 (6 bases). Germline values: CDR1 SGHDN, CDR2 FVKESK. The V gene lost 1 base and the J gene lost 0 bases, with 16 bases spanning the gap. The CDR3 is 18 amino acids.

The rearrangement uses TRBV7-2 and TRBJ1-2; possibly TRBD1 for D (6 bases). The CDR3 consists of 16 residues. Trimming removed 8 bases from V and 5 bases from J, with 24 bases in between. CDR1 is SGHTA, CDR2 FQGNSA, per germline. CDR3 loop: CASSSSGGGDGYGYTF. In DNA, the CDR3 is TGTGCCAGCTCCTCAAGCGGGGGGGGCGATGGGTATGGCTACACCTTC.

The chain carries TRBV5-4 and TRBJ2-3; no definite D call. V lost 1 base and J 2 bases, leaving 8 bases between the germline ends. CDR3 length: 14 amino acids. Germline-derived CDR1 and CDR2 are SGHNT and YYREEE (reference sequence). The DNA for the CDR3 is TGTGCCAGCAGCTTGCAGGATTCCACAGATACGCAGTATTTT. Its protein is CASSLQDSTDTQYF.

Turning to this clonotype: At one boundary the junction diverges from the germline segment, which might be a read error. The V call is TRBV29-1, the J call TRBJ1-1; a possible D gene is TRBD1 (6 bases). Germline V lookup: CDR1 SQVTM, CDR2 ANQGSEA. The CDR3 has 12 amino acids. The CDR3 nucleotides read TGCAGCGTTTCGACAGGAGGAACTGAAGTTTTCTTT. It specifies CSVSTGGTEVFF.

This rearrangement joins TRBV24-1 to TRBJ2-1; perhaps TRBD1 as D (5 bases). CDR3 length: 13 amino acids. Trimming took 6 bases from V and 4 from J, leaving 9 bases between them. In germline, CDR1 is KGHDR, CDR2 SFDVKD. The CDR3: CATSPRQYNEQFF. The CDR3 DNA reads TGTGCCACCAGTCCACGACAGTACAATGAGCAGTTCTTC.

In DNA form, the CDR3 reads TGTGCCAGCAGCGGAAAGACAGGGAACACCGGGGAGCTGTTTTTT. Translation: CASSGKTGNTGELFF. The V gene is TRBV9, the J gene TRBJ2-2; tentative D call: TRBD1 (6 bases). Germline V gene data show CDR1 as SGDLS and CDR2 as YYNGEE. The CDR3 extends over 15 amino acids. V lost 3 bases and J lost 1, with 10 bases in between.

The V gene is TRBV5-1, the J gene TRBJ1-1, with a possible D match to TRBD1 (6 bases). The CDR3 is made up of 14 amino acids. Germline CDR1 SGHRS, CDR2 YFSETQ. V was pared by 4 bases and J by 1 base, with 11 bases between. For the CDR3, the DNA is TGCGCCAGCAGCCCGGACAGCCCGAACACTGAAGCTTTCTTT. Its protein is CASSPDSPNTEAFF.

V gene TRBV20-1 combines with J gene TRBJ2-3; 13 bases line up with TRBD2. Germline V gene lookup returns CDR1 DFQATT and CDR2 SNEGSKA (reference sequence). V lost 6 bases, J lost 2 bases, and 8 bases stayed unmatched. The CDR3 consists of 16 residues. Written as DNA, the CDR3 is TGCAGTGCCCAATCCGGGACTAGCGGGAACACAGATACGCAGTATTTT. It yields the protein CSAQSGTSGNTDTQYF.

The chain links TRBV6-2 or TRBV6-3 to TRBJ1-1, with TRBD1 as a possible D gene (5 bases). The germline gives CDR1 MNHEY, CDR2 SVGEGT. Deletions cut 6 bases from V and 5 bases from J, with 16 bases between. The CDR3 contains 14 residues. This chain's CDR3 is CASSPRTHPTEAFF. CDR3 in DNA: TGTGCCAGCAGCCCTAGGACACATCCAACTGAAGCTTTCTTT.

The genes are TRBV3-1 and TRBJ2-7; D unresolved. V lost 4 bases and J 5 bases, leaving 18 bases between the germline ends. Germline CDR1 LGHDT, CDR2 YNNKEL (reference sequence). The CDR3 consists of 15 residues. This CDR3 reads CASSLRAATAHEQYF. The CDR3 DNA reads TGTGCCAGCAGCCTCCGGGCCGCTACAGCCCACGAGCAGTACTTC.

This clonotype was recorded only once. The chain couples TRBV30 to TRBJ2-5; TRBD2 is a possible D gene (6 bases). There are 13 residues in the CDR3. Germline-derived CDR1 and CDR2 are GTSNPN and SVGIG (reference sequence). V dropped 2 bases and J dropped 1 base, with 8 bases sitting between them. CDR3 nucleotides: TGTGCCTGGAGTTCCGGGGGCCAAGAGACCCAGTACTTC. This encodes CAWSSGGQETQYF.

The chain employs TRBV5-1 and TRBJ1-1, with D unclear. V dropped 4 bases and J dropped 3 bases, with 10 bases sitting between them. The CDR3 loop spans 13 amino acids. Per germline, CDR1 SGHRS and CDR2 YFSETQ. The CDR3 protein is CASSTPSDTEAFF. DNA for the CDR3: TGCGCCAGCAGCACGCCCTCGGACACTGAAGCTTTCTTT.

CDR3 in amino acids: CASSFGRSSGELFF. CDR3 in DNA: TGCGCCAGCAGCTTCGGACGGTCATCCGGGGAGCTGTTTTTT. V usage is TRBV5-1 and J usage is TRBJ2-2; no definite D call. CDR1 is SGHRS and CDR2 is YFSETQ in the germline V gene. CDR3 size: 14 residues. The V end lost 2 bases, the J end lost 6 bases, and 11 bases lay between the germline ends.

This clonotype was seen once. This rearrangement joins TRBV20-1 to TRBJ1-2; the D is unclear. With 7 bases removed from V and 7 bases from J, the gap between germline ends came to 16 bases. There are 12 residues in the CDR3. Germline V CDR1 and CDR2: DFQATT, SNEGSKA (reference sequence). The DNA of the CDR3 is TGCAGTGTGTACAGTGTTATCGGTGGCTACACCTTC. This codes for CSVYSVIGGYTF.

V gene TRBV20-1 combines with J gene TRBJ2-1, with D possibly matching TRBD2 (6 bases). Germline-derived CDR1 and CDR2 are DFQATT and SNEGSKA (reference sequence). The CDR3 spans 17 residues. Trimming removed 2 bases at V and 2 bases at J, with 19 bases between. The CDR3 DNA reads as TGCAGTGCTAGATCGGGTGGTGGCGGGGAGACCTACAATGAGCAGTTCTTC. It codes for CSARSGGGGETYNEQFF.

The J gene is TRBJ2-2, the V gene TRBV15; 7 bases fit TRBD2. V lost 1 base and J lost 3; bases outside the gene matches: 5. This CDR3 comprises 16 residues. CDR1 is LNHNV, CDR2 YYDKDF, per germline (reference sequence). This CDR3 reads CATSRGGGRDTGELFF. The CDR3 DNA is TGTGCCACCAGCAGAGGTGGCGGGAGAGACACCGGGGAGCTGTTTTTT. Full variable domain (outside the CDR3, taken from reference TRBV15 and TRBJ2-2): DAMVIQNPRYQVTQFGKPVTLSCSQTLNHNVMYWYQQKSSQAPKLLFHYYDKDFNNEADTPDNFQSRRPNTSFCFLDIRSPGLGDTAMYLCATSRGGGRDTGELFFGEGSRLTVL.

J is TRBJ2-2 and V is TRBV6-2 or TRBV6-3; TRBD2 is a possible D gene (6 bases). In germline, CDR1 is MNHEY, CDR2 SVGEGT. The CDR3 sequence is 14 residues long. V was clipped by 5 bases and J by 7 bases, with 14 bases between them. The CDR3 is CASSRPGRGGELFF. The CDR3 bases are TGTGCCAGCAGTCGACCAGGGCGGGGCGGGGAGCTGTTTTTT.

The chain carries TRBV6-6 and TRBJ2-1; D unresolved. V lost 6 bases and J lost 7, with 13 bases in between. Germline loops: CDR1 MNHNY, CDR2 SVGAGI (reference sequence). The CDR3 spans 13 residues. The CDR3 sequence is CASSPILGNEQFF. The CDR3 coding sequence is TGTGCCAGCAGCCCTATTCTAGGGAATGAGCAGTTCTTC.

V gene TRBV11-1 combines with J gene TRBJ2-3, with TRBD1 matching over 9 bases. The CDR3 length is 16 residues. Germline V gene data show CDR1 as SGHAT and CDR2 as FQDESV (reference sequence). Trimming took 5 bases from V and 2 from J; bases not matched to a gene: 8. The CDR3 sequence is CASSVGQGVITDTQYF. The DNA for the CDR3 is TGTGCCAGCAGCGTGGGACAGGGTGTAATCACAGATACGCAGTATTTT.

V is TRBV3-1 and J is TRBJ2-1, with a weak D call TRBD1 (6 bases). The length of the CDR3 is 13 residues. Germline values: CDR1 LGHDT, CDR2 YNNKEL (reference sequence). V dropped 3 bases and J dropped 6 bases, with 9 bases sitting between them. The DNA of the CDR3 is TGTGCCAGCAGCCAGGCCAGGGGCAATGAGCAGTTCTTC. Amino acid sequence: CASSQARGNEQFF.

This chain uses TRBV5-1 with TRBJ1-4; the D gene is possibly TRBD1 (6 bases). The length of the CDR3 is 14 residues. Germline CDR1 reads SGHRS; CDR2 reads YFSETQ. V shed 4 bases and J shed 4 bases, with 11 bases lying between them. For the CDR3, the DNA is TGCGCCAGCAGCGTCCAGGGGTTTAATGAAAAACTGTTTTTT. Translation gives CASSVQGFNEKLFF.

The chain employs TRBV4-1 and TRBJ1-2; D is possibly TRBD1 (6 bases). Between the trimmed V and J ends, which lost 1 base and 0 bases, there was a span of 12 bases. The CDR3 length is 16 residues. The germline V gene encodes CDR1 MGHRA and CDR2 YSYEKL. The CDR3 spells CASSQVIRDTNYGYTF. In DNA, the CDR3 is TGCGCCAGCAGCCAAGTTATTAGGGACACTAACTATGGCTACACCTTC.

This chain links TRBV28 with TRBJ1-2; D remains unclear. V dropped 5 bases and J dropped 3 bases, with 19 bases sitting between them. There are 16 residues in the CDR3. Germline-derived CDR1 and CDR2 are MDHEN and SYDVKM. In DNA form, the CDR3 reads TGTGCCAGCAGTCTACCACCGGGAGGCCCCTACTATGGCTACACCTTC. This codes for CASSLPPGGPYYGYTF.

This clonotype was detected once. V usage is TRBV20-1 and J usage is TRBJ2-1; tentative D call: TRBD1 (6 bases). CDR3 length: 11 amino acids. The V and J ends lost 4 bases and 7 bases respectively, with 8 bases between them. The germline gives CDR1 DFQATT, CDR2 SNEGSKA (reference sequence). The CDR3 nucleotides read TGCAGTGCTACCGACAGGAATGAGCAGTTCTTC. Translating it yields CSATDRNEQFF.

The chain has TRBV6-6 and TRBJ2-1; 8 bases are shared with TRBD2. Germline values: CDR1 MNHNY, CDR2 SVGAGI (reference sequence). The CDR3 is 16 residues long. Trimming at V came to 7 bases and at J to 6 bases, leaving 14 bases not matched to a gene. CDR3 sequence (DNA): TGTGCCAGCACCCACGGGGGGACTAGAAGCCTCAATGAGCAGTTCTTC. Translating gives CASTHGGTRSLNEQFF.

This clonotype was seen a few times. The V gene is TRBV7-6, the J gene TRBJ2-5; tentative D call: TRBD2 (6 bases). Germline V gene sequence: CDR1 SGHVS, CDR2 FNYEAQ. Trimming removed 5 bases from V and 4 bases from J, with 11 bases in between. The CDR3 is 13 amino acids. The CDR3 DNA is TGTGCCAGCAGCGATCCCGGGGGAGAGACCCAGTACTTC. Its translation is CASSDPGGETQYF.